The sequence of this T cell receptor beta chain was determined in a study of blood T cell repertoires in COVID-19. CDR1 and CDR2 from the germline V gene are SNHLY and FYNNEI. V lost 4 bases and J 6 bases, leaving 12 bases between the germline ends. This CDR3 comprises 14 residues. This table comes from immunoSEQ multiplex PCR, and its TCRdb copy is limited to in-frame clones, with some not included. The sample lists under 95,000 clones, roughly 84% occurring once. This clone was counted once. Sequenced sample: peripheral blood. The chain combines TRBV2 with TRBJ2-2, with D maybe TRBD2 (6 bases). This TCR was sampled from a woman of 80 years or more with COVID-19, enrolled during active disease. The CDR3 DNA reads TGTGCCAGCAGTGGGACTATTGCGGCCGGGGAGCTGTTTTTT. This encodes CASSGTIAAGELFF.